The clone carrying this T cell receptor (beta chain) was observed a few times. Antigen unknown. From the 5' RACE reads, TCRdb called clonotypes with MiXCR, one entry per CDR3 protein. Of some 1,700,000 distinct CDR3 sequences detected, about 32% appear once; the ten largest clones hold around 0.25%. CDR3 length: 16 residues. V lost 7 bases, J lost 7 bases, and 25 bases lay in between. Germline loops: CDR1 SGHAT, CDR2 FQDESV (reference sequence). The data were taken from a study of identical twins. Study-wide points: Excess twin sharing in beta out-of-frame sequences was weaker.

V gene TRBV11-1 combines with J gene TRBJ1-2, with D perhaps TRBD1 (6 bases). This TCR derives from a newborn girl in good health. Sequencing was done on a sample of cord blood. Here the CDR3 DNA reads TGTGCCAGCACCCTAGCCGGGGGGGCGACTCCTGTTGGCTACACCTTC. Encoded protein: CASTLAGGATPVGYTF.